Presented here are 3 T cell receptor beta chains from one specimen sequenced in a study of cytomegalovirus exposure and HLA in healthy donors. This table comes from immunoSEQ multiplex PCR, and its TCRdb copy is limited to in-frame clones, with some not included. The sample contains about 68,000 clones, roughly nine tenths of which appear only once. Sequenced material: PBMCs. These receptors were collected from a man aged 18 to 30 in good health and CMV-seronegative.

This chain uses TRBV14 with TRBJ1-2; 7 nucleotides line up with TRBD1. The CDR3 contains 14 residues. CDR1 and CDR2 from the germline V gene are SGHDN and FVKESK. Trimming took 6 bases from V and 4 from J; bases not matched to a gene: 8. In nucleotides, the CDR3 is TGTGCCAGCAGTCTAGGGGGCTTTTCCTATGGCTACACCTTC. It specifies CASSLGGFSYGYTF.

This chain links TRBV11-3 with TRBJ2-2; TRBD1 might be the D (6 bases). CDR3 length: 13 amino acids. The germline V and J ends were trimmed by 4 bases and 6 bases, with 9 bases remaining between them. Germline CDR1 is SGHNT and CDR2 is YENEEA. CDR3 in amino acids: CASSSTGAGELFF. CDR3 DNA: TGTGCCAGCAGCTCGACAGGAGCCGGGGAGCTGTTTTTT.

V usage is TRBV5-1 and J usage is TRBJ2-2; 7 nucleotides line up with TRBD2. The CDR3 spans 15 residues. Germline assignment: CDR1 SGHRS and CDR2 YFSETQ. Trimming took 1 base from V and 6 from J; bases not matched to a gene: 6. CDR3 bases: TGCGCCAGCAGCTTGATAGGGAGGGACGCCGGGGAGCTGTTTTTT. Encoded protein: CASSLIGRDAGELFF. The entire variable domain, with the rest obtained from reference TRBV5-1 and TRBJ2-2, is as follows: KAGVTQTPRYLIKTRGQQVTLSCSPISGHRSVSWYQQTPGQGLQFLFEYFSETQRNKGNFPGRFSGRQFSNSRSEMNVSTLELGDSALYLCASSLIGRDAGELFFGEGSRLTVL.